This T cell receptor beta chain is drawn from a study of patients and donors after allogeneic stem cell transplantation. TCRdb re-called the RT-PCR reads through MiXCR, storing one row per CDR3 protein. The table lists 150,000 to 250,000 distinct CDR3 sequences, around two fifths of them singletons. Deletions cut 0 bases from V and 5 bases from J, with 11 bases between. CDR3 length equals 15 residues. From germline, CDR1 is SGHRS and CDR2 YFSETQ. Specimen: blood, either unsorted or a sorted T cell fraction (not recorded which). The chain employs TRBV5-1 and TRBJ1-4, with a tentative D call TRBD1 (5 bases). The sequence was collected from a human donor who was either an allogeneic HSCT recipient or a stem cell or donor lymphocyte infusion donor (not recorded which). It is not recorded whose cells these are; they may come from a transplant donor. The CDR3 nucleotides are TGCGCCAGCAGCTTGGATAACAGGCGGAATGAAAAACTGTTTTTT. Translated, it gives CASSLDNRRNEKLFF. The full variable domain, rest sourced from reference TRBV5-1 and TRBJ1-4, is KAGVTQTPRYLIKTRGQQVTLSCSPISGHRSVSWYQQTPGQGLQFLFEYFSETQRNKGNFPGRFSGRQFSNSRSEMNVSTLELGDSALYLCASSLDNRRNEKLFFGSGTQLSVL.